A single sample is the source of the 14 T cell receptor beta chains below, sequenced in a study of blood T cell repertoires in COVID-19. TCRdb's table, derived via immunoSEQ multiplex PCR, lists solely in-frame clones and lacks some. This sample carries around 100,000 clones, around four fifths of them seen once, and the ten largest clones take about an eighth. Sequences were obtained from peripheral blood. The receptors originated from a man aged 50-60 years with active or convalescent COVID-19.

This clone was observed once. V gene TRBV18 combines with J gene TRBJ1-3, with TRBD1 identical over 9 bases. Trimming removed 4 bases from V and 0 bases from J; junction bases left unmatched: 7. The CDR3 length is 17 residues. Per germline, CDR1 KGHSH and CDR2 LQKENI. Here the CDR3 reads CASSLDRGYSSGNTIYF. The CDR3 DNA reads as TGTGCCAGCTCACTCGACAGGGGGTACAGCTCTGGAAACACCATATATTTT.

This clone occurred a few times. This chain connects TRBV19 to TRBJ1-2; TRBD1 matches 7 bases. The junction had 6 bases not matched to a gene; V was cut back by 1 base and J by 4 bases. This CDR3 has 15 amino acids. Germline V gene sequence: CDR1 LNHDA, CDR2 SQIVND (reference sequence). CDR3 region: CASSIGQGISYGYTF. The CDR3 region has the DNA TGTGCCAGTAGTATAGGACAGGGAATATCCTATGGCTACACCTTC. Full variable domain (missing parts from reference TRBV19 and TRBJ1-2): DGGITQSPKYLFRKEGQNVTLSCEQNLNHDAMYWYRQDPGQGLRLIYYSQIVNDFQKGDIAEGYSVSREKKESFPLTVTSAQKNPTAFYLCASSIGQGISYGYTFGSGTRLTVV.

The chain links TRBV10-3 to TRBJ1-2; 9 bases align to TRBD1. Germline trimming cut 9 bases from V and 1 base from J; bases unmatched to any gene: 3. The CDR3 spans 13 residues. Germline CDR1 ENHRY, CDR2 SYGVKD. The CDR3 DNA reads as TGTGCCATAAGACAGGGGGGTAACTATGGCTACACCTTC. Translating it yields CAIRQGGNYGYTF.

The V gene is TRBV2, the J gene TRBJ2-2, with 14 bases fitting TRBD2. The germline gives CDR1 SNHLY, CDR2 FYNNEI. The CDR3 runs to 15 residues. V trimming: 8 bases; J trimming: 3 bases; junction bases outside the gene matches: 2. This CDR3 reads CASGGLAGDTGELFF. The CDR3 DNA reads TGTGCCAGCGGGGGACTAGCGGGGGACACCGGGGAGCTGTTTTTT.

CDR3 nucleotide sequence: TGCGCCAGCAGCCCAATTGCCCGGACACCAATTACCGGGGAGCTGTTTTTT. Its protein product is CASSPIARTPITGELFF. The V and J genes are TRBV5-1 and TRBJ2-2, with D tentatively TRBD1 (5 bases). The CDR3 length is 17 residues. Between the trimmed V and J ends, which lost 4 bases and 5 bases, there was a span of 21 bases. CDR1 SGHRS and CDR2 YFSETQ come from the germline V gene.

CDR3 in amino acids: CASSIRGSEETQYF. The DNA for the CDR3 is TGTGCCAGCAGCATCAGGGGATCCGAAGAGACCCAGTACTTC. This chain connects TRBV5-4 to TRBJ2-5, with TRBD1 as a possible D gene (6 bases). Trimming took off 4 bases at V and 3 bases at J, with 13 bases between the two ends. Germline V gene lookup returns CDR1 SGHNT and CDR2 YYREEE (reference sequence). CDR3 size: 14 residues. Based on the CDR3 plus reference TRBV5-4 and TRBJ2-5, the full variable domain is ETGVTQSPTHLIKTRGQQVTLRCSSQSGHNTVSWYQQALGQGPQFIFQYYREEENGRGNFPPRFSGLQFPNYSSELNVNALELDDSALYLCASSIRGSEETQYFGPGTRLLVL.

This sequence joins TRBV15 and TRBJ1-1, with D perhaps matching TRBD1 (6 bases). Between the trimmed V and J ends, which lost 7 bases and 3 bases, there was a span of 12 bases. Germline V gene sequence: CDR1 LNHNV, CDR2 YYDKDF (reference sequence). The CDR3 extends over 13 amino acids. CDR3 coding DNA: TGTGCCACCACTCTATACAGGGACACTGAAGCTTTCTTT. Protein sequence: CATTLYRDTEAFF. The full variable domain, in which reference TRBV15 and TRBJ1-1 provide the parts outside the CDR3, is DAMVIQNPRYQVTQFGKPVTLSCSQTLNHNVMYWYQQKSSQAPKLLFHYYDKDFNNEADTPDNFQSRRPNTSFCFLDIRSPGLGDTAMYLCATTLYRDTEAFFGQGTRLTVV.

This clone occurred once. The genes are TRBV4-1 and TRBJ2-7, with 10 bases that match TRBD2. V lost 2 bases and J lost 1; bases outside the gene matches: 5. The germline V gene has CDR1 MGHRA and CDR2 YSYEKL. The CDR3 consists of 16 residues. The chain's CDR3 is CASSQLPGLASYEQYF. The CDR3 DNA is TGCGCCAGCAGCCAATTACCGGGACTAGCGTCCTACGAGCAGTACTTC.

The V call is TRBV24-1, the J call TRBJ2-7, with D maybe TRBD1 (6 bases). This CDR3 is 13 amino acids long. Deletions cut 4 bases from V and 5 bases from J, with 11 bases between. In germline, CDR1 is KGHDR, CDR2 SFDVKD. CDR3 sequence reads: CATSETTGHEQYF. As DNA, the CDR3 is TGTGCCACCAGTGAAACGACAGGCCACGAGCAGTACTTC.

The chain couples TRBV25-1 to TRBJ2-4, with 8 positions matching TRBD2. Germline V gives CDR1 MGHDK, CDR2 SYGVNS. The CDR3 is 14 amino acids. V shed 3 bases, J shed 12 bases, and the junction held 10 bases outside the gene matches. The CDR3 DNA reads as TGTGCCAGCAGTGACGCCAGCGGGGGAATTCGTCAGTACTTC. Translated: CASSDASGGIRQYF. Together with reference TRBV25-1 and TRBJ2-4, the CDR3 gives the full variable domain: EADIYQTPRYLVIGTGKKITLECSQTMGHDKMYWYQQDPGMELHLIHYSYGVNSTEKGDLSSESTVSRIRTEHFPLTLESARPSHTSQYLCASSDASGGIRQYFGAGTRLSVL.

CDR3 region: CASSLGDQGNGYTF. Written as DNA, the CDR3 is TGCGCCAGCAGCTTGGGTGACCAGGGTAATGGCTACACCTTC. J is TRBJ1-2 and V is TRBV5-1, with a weak D call TRBD1 (5 bases). Trimming pared 0 bases from V and 6 bases from J, leaving 12 bases between. The germline gives CDR1 SGHRS, CDR2 YFSETQ. CDR3 size: 14 residues.

This rearrangement joins TRBV9 to TRBJ1-6; 11 positions match TRBD1. Germline V CDR1 and CDR2: SGDLS, YYNGEE. V dropped 3 bases and J dropped 0; count of bases not matched to a gene: 2. CDR3 size: 17 residues. The CDR3 loop reads CASSAGQGVSYNSPLHF. CDR3 bases: TGTGCCAGCAGCGCGGGACAGGGGGTCTCCTATAATTCACCCCTCCACTTT.

This clone was recorded once. The genes are TRBV9 and TRBJ2-1; D is perhaps TRBD2 (5 bases). In germline, CDR1 is SGDLS, CDR2 YYNGEE. This CDR3 has 14 amino acids. The V gene lost 2 bases and the J gene lost 9 bases, with 15 bases spanning the gap. The CDR3 DNA sequence: TGTGCCAGCAGCGTGGCAGGAGACGAGGGTGAGCAGTTCTTC. It specifies CASSVAGDEGEQFF.

The chain employs TRBV7-9 and TRBJ1-2; D is possibly TRBD1 (5 bases). The CDR3 contains 16 residues. Germline values: CDR1 SEHNR, CDR2 FQNEAQ (reference sequence). Trimming left V 0 bases short and J 0 bases short, with 11 bases between. In DNA, the CDR3 is TGTGCCAGCAGCTTAGCGTGGGGGGACCCTAACTATGGCTACACCTTC. Translating it yields CASSLAWGDPNYGYTF.